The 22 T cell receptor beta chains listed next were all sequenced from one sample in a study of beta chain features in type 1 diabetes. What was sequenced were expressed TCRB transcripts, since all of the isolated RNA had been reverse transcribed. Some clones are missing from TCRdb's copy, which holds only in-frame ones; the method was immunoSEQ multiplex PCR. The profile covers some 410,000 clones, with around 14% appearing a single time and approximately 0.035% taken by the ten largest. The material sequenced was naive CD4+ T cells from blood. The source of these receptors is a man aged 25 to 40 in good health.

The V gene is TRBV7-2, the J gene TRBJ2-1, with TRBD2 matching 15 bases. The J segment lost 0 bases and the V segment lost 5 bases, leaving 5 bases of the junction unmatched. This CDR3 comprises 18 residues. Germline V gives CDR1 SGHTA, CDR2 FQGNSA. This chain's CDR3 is CASSAGTSGGSSYNEQFF. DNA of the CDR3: TGTGCCAGCAGCGCCGGGACTAGCGGGGGGAGCTCCTACAATGAGCAGTTCTTC.

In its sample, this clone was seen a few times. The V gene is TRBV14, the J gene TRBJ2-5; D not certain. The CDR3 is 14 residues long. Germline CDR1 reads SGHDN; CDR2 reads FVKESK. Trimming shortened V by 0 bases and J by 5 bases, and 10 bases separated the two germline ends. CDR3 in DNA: TGTGCCAGCAGCCAAGATATGTCACGCGAGACCCAGTACTTC. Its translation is CASSQDMSRETQYF.

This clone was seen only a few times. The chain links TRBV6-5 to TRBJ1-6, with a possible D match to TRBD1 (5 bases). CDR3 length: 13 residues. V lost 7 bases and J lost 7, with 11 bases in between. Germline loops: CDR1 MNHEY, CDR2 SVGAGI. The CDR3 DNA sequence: TGTGCCAGCACCGCGGGGCGAAATTCACCCCTCCACTTT. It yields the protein CASTAGRNSPLHF.

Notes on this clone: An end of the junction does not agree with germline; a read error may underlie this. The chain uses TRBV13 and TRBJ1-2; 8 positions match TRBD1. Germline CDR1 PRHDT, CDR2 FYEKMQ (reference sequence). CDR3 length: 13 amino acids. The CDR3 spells CASSYIRQGSVAF. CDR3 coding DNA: TGTGCCAGCAGCTACATTCGACAGGGGTCGGTTGCCTTC.

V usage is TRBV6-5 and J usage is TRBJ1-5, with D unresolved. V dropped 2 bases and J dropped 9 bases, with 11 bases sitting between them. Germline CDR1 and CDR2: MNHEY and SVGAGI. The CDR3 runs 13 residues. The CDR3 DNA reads TGTGCCAGCAGTTACGGGCCGATAGCGCCCCAGCATTTT. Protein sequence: CASSYGPIAPQHF.

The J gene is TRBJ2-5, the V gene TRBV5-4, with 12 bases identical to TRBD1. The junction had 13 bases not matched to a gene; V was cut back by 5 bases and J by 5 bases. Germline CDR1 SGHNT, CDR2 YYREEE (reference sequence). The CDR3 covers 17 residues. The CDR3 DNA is TGTGCCAGCAGTCACCCCTCTGGGGACAGGGGGCGCGAGACCCAGTACTTC. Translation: CASSHPSGDRGRETQYF.

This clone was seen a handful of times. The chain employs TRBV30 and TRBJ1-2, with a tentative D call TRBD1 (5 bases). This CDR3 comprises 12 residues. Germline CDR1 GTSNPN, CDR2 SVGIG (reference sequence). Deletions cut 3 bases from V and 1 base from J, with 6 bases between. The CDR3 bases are TGTGCCTGGAGCGACAGTAACTATGGCTACACCTTC. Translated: CAWSDSNYGYTF.

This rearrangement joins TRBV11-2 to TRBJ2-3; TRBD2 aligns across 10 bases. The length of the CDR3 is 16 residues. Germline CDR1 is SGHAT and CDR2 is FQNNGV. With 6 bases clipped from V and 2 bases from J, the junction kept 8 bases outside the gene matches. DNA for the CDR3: TGTGCCAGCAGGCATGGGGGACTAGCGAACACAGATACGCAGTATTTT. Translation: CASRHGGLANTDTQYF.

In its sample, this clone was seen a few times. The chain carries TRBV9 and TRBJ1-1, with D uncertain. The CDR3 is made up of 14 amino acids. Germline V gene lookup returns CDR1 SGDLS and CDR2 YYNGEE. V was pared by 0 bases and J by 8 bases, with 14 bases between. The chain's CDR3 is CASSVGARVEEAFF. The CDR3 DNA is TGTGCCAGCAGCGTAGGGGCTCGGGTGGAAGAAGCTTTCTTT.

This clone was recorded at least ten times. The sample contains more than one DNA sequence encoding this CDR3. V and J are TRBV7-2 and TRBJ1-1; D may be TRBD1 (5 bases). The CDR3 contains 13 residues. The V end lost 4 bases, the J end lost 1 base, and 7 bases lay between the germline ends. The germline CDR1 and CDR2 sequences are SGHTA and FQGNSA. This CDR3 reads CASSSDRNTEAFF. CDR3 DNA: TGTGCCAGCAGCTCCGACAGGAACACTGAAGCTTTCTTT.

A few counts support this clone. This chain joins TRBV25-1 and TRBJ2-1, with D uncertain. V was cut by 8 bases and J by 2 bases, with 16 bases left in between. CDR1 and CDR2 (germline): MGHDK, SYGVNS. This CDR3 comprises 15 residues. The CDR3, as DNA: TGTGCCAGCGGGGTTCGGTCGTCTACCTACAATGAGCAGTTCTTC. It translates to CASGVRSSTYNEQFF.

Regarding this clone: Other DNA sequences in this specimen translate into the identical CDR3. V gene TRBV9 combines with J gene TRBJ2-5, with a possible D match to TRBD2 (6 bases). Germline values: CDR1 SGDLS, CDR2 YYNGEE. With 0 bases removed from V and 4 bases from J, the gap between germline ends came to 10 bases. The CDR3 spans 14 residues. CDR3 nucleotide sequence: TGTGCCAGCAGCGTAGAACTAGCTGGAGAGACCCAGTACTTC. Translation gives CASSVELAGETQYF.

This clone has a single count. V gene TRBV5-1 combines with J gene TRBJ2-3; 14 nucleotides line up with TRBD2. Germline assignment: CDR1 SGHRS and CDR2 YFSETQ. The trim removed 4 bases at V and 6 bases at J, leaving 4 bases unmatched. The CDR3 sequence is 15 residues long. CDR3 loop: CASSPGLAGVDTQYF. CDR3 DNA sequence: TGCGCCAGCAGCCCGGGACTAGCGGGGGTGGATACGCAGTATTTT.

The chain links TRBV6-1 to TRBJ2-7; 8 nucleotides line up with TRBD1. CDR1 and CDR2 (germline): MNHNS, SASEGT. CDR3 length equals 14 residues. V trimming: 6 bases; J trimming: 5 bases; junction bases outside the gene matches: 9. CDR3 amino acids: CASRLDRAVHEQYF. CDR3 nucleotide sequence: TGTGCCAGCAGACTGGACAGGGCCGTGCACGAGCAGTACTTC.

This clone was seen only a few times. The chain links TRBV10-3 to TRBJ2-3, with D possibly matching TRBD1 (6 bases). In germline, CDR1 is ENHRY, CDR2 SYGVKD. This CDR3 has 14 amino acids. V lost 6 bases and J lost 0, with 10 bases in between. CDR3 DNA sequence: TGTGCCATCAGGGGGACAACTAGCACAGATACGCAGTATTTT. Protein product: CAIRGTTSTDTQYF.

CDR3 DNA: TGTGCCAGCAGCGTGGGACTAGCGGGGGCCGAATATACGCAGTATTTT. Translated: CASSVGLAGAEYTQYF. The chain links TRBV9 to TRBJ2-3; 14 bases are shared with TRBD2. Germline V gene lookup returns CDR1 SGDLS and CDR2 YYNGEE. The trim removed 2 bases at V and 7 bases at J, leaving 6 bases unmatched. The CDR3 has 16 amino acids.

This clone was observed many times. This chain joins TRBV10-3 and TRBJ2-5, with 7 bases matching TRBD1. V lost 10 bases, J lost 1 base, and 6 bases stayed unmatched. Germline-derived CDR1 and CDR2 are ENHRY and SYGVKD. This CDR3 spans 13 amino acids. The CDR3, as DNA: TGTGCCAGCCGACAGGGATCCCAAGAGACCCAGTACTTC. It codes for CASRQGSQETQYF.

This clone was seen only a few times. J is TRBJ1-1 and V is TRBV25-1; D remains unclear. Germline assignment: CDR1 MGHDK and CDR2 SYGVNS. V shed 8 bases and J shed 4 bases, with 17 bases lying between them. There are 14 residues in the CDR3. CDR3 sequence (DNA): TGTGCCAGCGCGGGAGTGGGGAGGAGCACTGAAGCTTTCTTT. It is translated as CASAGVGRSTEAFF.

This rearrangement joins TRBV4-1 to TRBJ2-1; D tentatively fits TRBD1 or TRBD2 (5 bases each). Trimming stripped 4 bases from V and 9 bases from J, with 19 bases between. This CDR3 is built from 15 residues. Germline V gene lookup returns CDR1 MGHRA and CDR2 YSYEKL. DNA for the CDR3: TGCGCCAGCAGCCCGTTGAGGGGTAAAATCGGTGAGCAGTTCTTC. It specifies CASSPLRGKIGEQFF.

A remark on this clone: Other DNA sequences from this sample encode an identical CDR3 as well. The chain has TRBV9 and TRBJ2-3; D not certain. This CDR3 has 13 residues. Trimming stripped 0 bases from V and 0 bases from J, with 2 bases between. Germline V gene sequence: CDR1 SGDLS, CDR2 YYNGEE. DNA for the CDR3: TGTGCCAGCAGCGTAGACAGCACAGATACGCAGTATTTT. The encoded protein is CASSVDSTDTQYF.

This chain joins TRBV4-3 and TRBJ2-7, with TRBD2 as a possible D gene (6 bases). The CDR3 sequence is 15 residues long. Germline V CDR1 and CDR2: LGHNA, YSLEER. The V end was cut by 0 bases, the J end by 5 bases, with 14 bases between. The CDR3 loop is CASSQDTRERDEQYV. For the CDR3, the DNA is TGCGCCAGCAGCCAAGATACGAGGGAGCGGGACGAGCAGTACGTC.

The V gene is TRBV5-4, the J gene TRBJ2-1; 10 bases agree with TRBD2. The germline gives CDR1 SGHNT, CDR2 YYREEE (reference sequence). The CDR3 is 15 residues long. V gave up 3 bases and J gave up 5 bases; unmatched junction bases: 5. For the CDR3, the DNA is TGTGCCAGCAGCTCCAAGCGGGAGGGGGACAATGAGCAGTTCTTC. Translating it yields CASSSKREGDNEQFF. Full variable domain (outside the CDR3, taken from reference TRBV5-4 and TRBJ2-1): ETGVTQSPTHLIKTRGQQVTLRCSSQSGHNTVSWYQQALGQGPQFIFQYYREEENGRGNFPPRFSGLQFPNYSSELNVNALELDDSALYLCASSSKREGDNEQFFGPGTRLTVL.